This T cell receptor (beta chain) was captured by sequencing in a study of blood T cells in healthy people across ages. This clonotype was observed many times. Antigen: not known. General study points: Per million T cells, TCR beta diversity dropped about linearly as age rose.

The germline V and J ends were trimmed by 7 bases and 2 bases, with 14 bases remaining between them. There are 14 residues in the CDR3. A second PCR, run for roughly 7 to 12 cycles, used a sample-barcoded 5' primer plus a J-beta primer mix. TCRdb re-called the 5' RACE reads with MiXCR, one entry per CDR3 protein. The repertoire holds about 640,000 distinct CDR3 sequences, roughly 30% seen once, with around 16% in the top ten. Sequences were obtained from blood. The chain couples TRBV12-3 or TRBV12-4 to TRBJ1-2, with TRBD1 as a possible D gene (5 bases). This sequence originates from a woman of 80 years or more in good health. CDR3 sequence (DNA): TGTGCCAGCAAAAACCCCGGGGGGAACTATGGCTACACCTTC. It is translated as CASKNPGGNYGYTF.